Listed here is a single T cell receptor (beta chain). The antigen remains unidentified. The record originates from a study of post-analysis software for immune sequencing data. Study-level results: Included in a set of roughly five TRBV segments more frequent in patients than controls were TRBV5-6, TRBV5-1 and TRBV20-1. Compared with controls, patients showed significantly lower normalized Chao1 diversity.

Unique molecular identifiers had been added to the TCR beta cDNA libraries. TCRdb reprocessed the PCR reads with MiXCR, giving one entry per CDR3 protein. The sample carries under 650,000 distinct CDR3 sequences, around 47% recorded once. Germline CDR1 reads MNHEY; CDR2 reads SVGAGI. Between the trimmed V and J ends, which lost 6 bases and 2 bases, there was a span of 14 bases. CDR3 length: 15 amino acids. The chain couples TRBV6-5 to TRBJ1-5; tentatively, D is TRBD1 (6 bases). The specimen was blood. The clonotype originates from a girl between 5 and 17 years old with multiple sclerosis. The DNA of the CDR3 is TGTGCCAGCAGGCAGGGGTCTCTGGGCAATCAGCCCCAGCATTTT. It specifies CASRQGSLGNQPQHF.